Described below is a single T cell receptor beta chain sequence and its context. This sample is drawn from a study of cytomegalovirus exposure and HLA in healthy donors. Looking at the study overall: Unique TCR beta sequences numbering approximately 100 million came from approximately 180 million T cells in an earlier analysis.

PCR employed 60 Vbeta and 13 Jbeta primers. Measured with immunoSEQ multiplex PCR; TCRdb has only the in-frame clones, and not every one. The data show approximately 150,000 clones, 80% seen once. The junction had 14 bases not matched to a gene; V was cut back by 5 bases and J by 4 bases. Germline CDR1 SEHNR, CDR2 FQNEAQ (reference sequence). This CDR3 region has 17 residues. Sample: PBMCs. The chain has TRBV7-9 and TRBJ2-5; 9 nucleotides line up with TRBD2. The TCR originated in a man under 40 in good health and CMV-seronegative. CDR3 coding DNA: TGTGCCAGCAGCCCGACGGGACTAGCCCTGCGGATAGAGACCCAGTACTTC. Its protein product is CASSPTGLALRIETQYF.